This entry concerns a single T cell receptor (beta chain). The antigen remains undetermined. This entry is derived from a study of OX40 agonist ivuxolimab in advanced cancers. Findings and caveats of the study: CD4+ T cells averaged fewer expanded clones than CD8+ T cells.

Repertoires were generated with immunoSEQ multiplex PCR, while TCRdb's copy carries only in-frame clones and drops some. This sample has 35,000 or so clones; about four fifths occur once, and the top ten carry about 1.8%. Germline V CDR1 and CDR2: GTSNPN, SVGIG (reference sequence). Trimming cost V 5 bases and J 3 bases, with 13 bases left between them. The CDR3 has 14 residues. Sequencing was performed on CD4+ or CD8+ T cells sorted from blood, taken in a trial of the OX40 agonist ivuxolimab. This TCR was sampled from an adult with an advanced solid tumor such as melanoma, head and neck, liver or kidney cancer. V gene TRBV30 combines with J gene TRBJ1-4; no clear D gene. The CDR3 DNA is TGTGCCTGGGATGCCGACGGTGCTAATGAAAAACTGTTTTTT. This encodes CAWDADGANEKLFF.